This passage covers 4 T cell receptor beta chains from one sample sequenced in a study of cytomegalovirus exposure and HLA in healthy donors. The study ran its PCR with 60 Vbeta and 13 Jbeta primers. TCRdb's copy holds only in-frame clones and misses some; the assay was immunoSEQ multiplex PCR. The sample consists of 150,000 to 200,000 clones, roughly 79% of them appearing once. The sequenced sample was PBMCs. Source of these receptors: a man between 18 and 35 years old in good health and CMV-seropositive.

J is TRBJ1-1 and V is TRBV19, with D maybe TRBD1 (6 bases). This CDR3 is 14 amino acids long. Trimming took 4 bases from V and 5 from J, leaving 14 bases between them. Germline CDR1 is LNHDA and CDR2 is SQIVND (reference sequence). CDR3 in DNA: TGTGCCAGTAGTACCCCGCAGAGGGGGACTGAAGCTTTCTTT. Its protein product is CASSTPQRGTEAFF.

This clone appeared a single time. The J gene is TRBJ2-7, the V gene TRBV10-2; TRBD1 aligns across 7 bases. The ends lost 4 bases at V and 0 bases at J; junction bases unmatched: 6. Germline CDR1 and CDR2: WSHSY and SAAADI. The CDR3 contains 15 residues. The CDR3, as DNA: TGCGCCAGCAGTGGAAGGACAGGCAACTCCTACGAGCAGTACTTC. Its protein is CASSGRTGNSYEQYF.

This clone was detected only a few times. This chain connects TRBV4-3 to TRBJ2-3; no reliable D call. The length of the CDR3 is 13 residues. Germline lookup yields CDR1 LGHNA and CDR2 YSLEER. The ends were cut back, 0 bases at V and 5 bases at J, with 6 bases in the middle. The CDR3 reads CASSQDFGDTQYF. The CDR3 DNA follows: TGCGCCAGCAGCCAAGATTTCGGAGATACGCAGTATTTT.

The rearrangement joins TRBV2 to TRBJ2-1, with a weak D call TRBD1 (5 bases). Trimming cost V 3 bases and J 1 base, with 16 bases left between them. The CDR3 runs to 17 residues. Germline CDR1 reads SNHLY; CDR2 reads FYNNEI. As DNA, the CDR3 is TGTGCCAGCAGTGATTCGGACAATGGTAGATCCTACAATGAGCAGTTCTTC. Its protein is CASSDSDNGRSYNEQFF.